The 3 T cell receptor beta chains reported below all come from one sample, sequenced in a study of CD8 T cells in Susac syndrome. After extraction with the RNeasy kit, roughly 0.45 to 1 ug of the RNA was reverse transcribed using random hexamers. In TCRdb, the immunoSEQ multiplex PCR reads were re-called with MiXCR into one record per CDR3 protein. The table has more than 150,000 distinct CDR3 sequences, roughly 95% seen once; the top ten hold 0.16%. Sequencing was done on a sample of CD4+ T cells from PBMCs. The receptors come from a human donor with Susac syndrome.

This chain connects TRBV4-1 to TRBJ1-3; 7 positions match TRBD1. The length of the CDR3 is 19 residues. In germline, CDR1 is MGHRA, CDR2 YSYEKL. V was clipped by 0 bases and J by 0 bases; unmatched bases: 11. The CDR3 nucleotides read TGCGCCAGCAGCCAAGATCCGGGACAGCACTCCCGCTCTGGAAACACCATATATTTT. As protein: CASSQDPGQHSRSGNTIYF.

The chain has TRBV29-1 and TRBJ2-7; 8 bases line up with TRBD1. The CDR3 is made up of 12 amino acids. CDR1 SQVTM and CDR2 ANQGSEA come from the germline V gene. J was trimmed by 3 bases and V by 7 bases; bases with no gene match: 5. Written as DNA, the CDR3 is TGCAGCGCTGGACAGGGAGTCTACGAGCAGTACTTC. This gives the protein CSAGQGVYEQYF.

V gene TRBV29-1 combines with J gene TRBJ2-1; D is unclear. Looked up from germline, CDR1 is SQVTM and CDR2 is ANQGSEA. Trimming cost V 7 bases and J 4 bases, with 11 bases left between them. The CDR3 sequence is 12 residues long. The CDR3 DNA follows: TGCAGCGCCTCTTGGCGGTACAATGAGCAGTTCTTC. Protein sequence: CSASWRYNEQFF.